Listed below are T cell receptor beta chains from one sample, sequenced in a study of radiotherapy plus CTLA-4 blockade in lung cancer. TCRdb keeps only in-frame clones here, not all; method: immunoSEQ multiplex PCR. The table has about 64,000 clones, about 72% seen once. The sample here was peripheral blood, taken from a patient treated with radiotherapy plus ipilimumab. These receptors came from a human donor with non-small cell lung cancer whose response to radiotherapy plus ipilimumab could not be evaluated. The CDR3 runs from the conserved cysteine through the conserved F or W. Each record gives: CDR3 length, V gene, clone size, D gene, J gene, CDR3 protein, CDR3 DNA. The D gene is left open where the match is weak. Clone size is stated in some rows and not others, as once, few, many or a class when expanded.

>12|TRBV27|-|TRBD1|TRBJ1-1
CATGTGSTEAFF
TGTGCCACTGGGACAGGGAGCACTGAAGCTTTCTTT
>15|TRBV27|few|-|TRBJ1-3
CASSLSQGRGNTIYF
TGTGCCAGCAGTTTATCACAGGGAAGAGGAAACACCATATATTTT
>17|TRBV27|-|-|TRBJ2-6
CASSLYFRGSGANVLTF
TGTGCCAGCAGTTTATACTTTAGGGGCTCTGGGGCCAACGTCCTGACTTTC
>15|TRBV6-1|-|TRBD1|TRBJ2-7
CASSRGTGDTYEQYF
TGTGCCAGCAGTAGAGGGACAGGGGACACCTACGAGCAGTACTTC
>15|TRBV7-3|-|-|TRBJ1-2
CASSLRGGGGYGYTF
TGTGCCAGCAGCTTAAGGGGGGGCGGTGGCTATGGCTACACCTTC
>14|TRBV7-2|few|-|TRBJ1-6
CASSLTEGYSPLHF
TGTGCCAGCAGCTTAACCGAGGGATATTCACCCCTCCACTTT
>16|TRBV4-1|-|-|TRBJ1-1
CASSQDWRASNTEAFF
TGCGCCAGCAGCCAAGATTGGCGGGCCTCGAACACTGAAGCTTTCTTT
>12|TRBV4-2|-|-|TRBJ2-7
CASSHSSYEQYF
TGTGCCAGCAGCCATAGTTCCTACGAGCAGTACTTC
>12|TRBV5-1|-|-|TRBJ1-3
CASSWDSNTIYF
TGCGCCAGCAGCTGGGACTCAAACACCATATATTTT
>16|TRBV5-1|-|TRBD1|TRBJ2-5
CASSLGGGRGQETQYF
TGCGCCAGCAGCTTGGGAGGCGGCAGGGGGCAAGAGACCCAGTACTTC
>14|TRBV5-6|-|-|TRBJ1-2
CASSLAGQNYGYTF
TGTGCCAGCAGCCTCGCCGGACAGAACTATGGCTACACCTTC
>16|TRBV4-3|-|TRBD1|TRBJ2-4
CASSQGTGVAKNIQYF
TGCGCCAGCAGCCAGGGGACAGGGGTGGCCAAAAACATTCAGTACTTC
>12|TRBV5-1|few|-|TRBJ1-1
CASRSGGTEAFF
TGCGCCAGCAGGTCGGGGGGCACTGAAGCTTTCTTT
>14|TRBV5-4|-|TRBD1|TRBJ2-7
CASSRDSNSYEQYF
TGTGCCAGCAGCCGGGACAGCAACTCCTACGAGCAGTACTTC
>14|TRBV9|-|-|TRBJ2-7
CASRDRGGVYEQYF
TGTGCCAGCAGGGACCGAGGGGGAGTCTACGAGCAGTACTTC
>17|TRBV5-1|-|TRBD1|TRBJ1-1
CASSLARTGERNTEAFF
TGCGCCAGCAGCTTGGCGAGGACAGGGGAGAGGAACACTGAAGCTTTCTTT
>15|TRBV7-2|-|-|TRBJ2-1
CASSLAASSYNEQFF
TGTGCCAGCAGCTTAGCTGCGAGCTCCTACAATGAGCAGTTCTTC
>14|TRBV19|-|-|TRBJ1-5
CASKVSGGTGSQHF
TGTGCCAGTAAGGTTTCGGGAGGGACGGGTTCCCAGCATTTT
>16|TRBV9|-|-|TRBJ1-5
CASRGNRLRVGQPQHF
TGTGCCAGCAGGGGGAACAGGCTCCGGGTGGGACAGCCCCAGCATTTT
>15|TRBV6-1|-|TRBD1|TRBJ2-2
CASTYDRGGTGELFF
TGTGCCAGCACCTACGACAGGGGTGGCACCGGGGAGCTGTTTTTT
>14|TRBV19|-|TRBD2|TRBJ2-7
CASSAQREGNEQYF
TGTGCCAGTAGTGCCCAGCGGGAGGGCAACGAGCAGTACTTC
>14|TRBV6-5|-|-|TRBJ1-5
CASSRGGRGQPQHF
TGTGCCAGCAGCCGCGGGGGGCGCGGTCAGCCCCAGCATTTT
>14|TRBV18|-|TRBD1|TRBJ1-2
CASSRNGQGYGYTF
TGTGCCAGCTCACGAAACGGACAGGGCTATGGCTACACCTTC
>13|TRBV5-4|-|TRBD2|TRBJ2-3
CASRTSGRDTQYF
TGTGCCAGCCGGACTAGCGGGCGAGATACGCAGTATTTT
>15|TRBV5-1|-|TRBD1|TRBJ1-3
CASSPGQGSGNTIYF
TGCGCCAGCAGCCCGGGACAGGGCTCTGGAAACACCATATATTTT
>17|TRBV11-3|-|TRBD1|TRBJ2-6
CASSPRTGGFGANVLTF
TGTGCCAGCAGCCCTCGGACAGGGGGGTTTGGGGCCAACGTCCTGACTTTC
>16|TRBV6-1|-|TRBD1|TRBJ1-2
CASSAVLLRDRYSYTF
TGTGCCAGCAGTGCCGTTCTTTTACGGGACAGATATAGCTACACCTTC